This paragraph covers one T cell receptor (beta chain) sequence. Its antigen remains unknown. The CDR3 covers 13 residues. Looked up from germline, CDR1 is GTSNPN and CDR2 is SVGIG (reference sequence). The record originates from a study of monozygotic twins with inflammatory bowel disease. Total RNA isolation used whole blood (no T cell sorting was performed). Overall study results and limits: Twins classed as concordant or discordant showed no difference in repertoire similarity, possibly from limited power.

Total RNA amounting to about 3,700 ng went into each TCR library. Using the 5' RACE reads, TCRdb records one entry per CDR3 protein without DNA. Across approximately 100,000 distinct CDR3 sequences, the top ten clones capture around an eighth of the sample. This clonotype originated in a human donor with ulcerative colitis or Crohn's disease, or a healthy co-twin of an affected twin (not recorded which). The V call is TRBV30, the J call TRBJ2-7; TCRdb calls TRBD2, which cannot be checked without DNA. The sequenced material came from blood. The CDR3 here is CAWDTSPPYEQYF.